The rows below give T cell receptor beta chains drawn from one sample of a study of blood T cell repertoires in COVID-19. Method: immunoSEQ multiplex PCR; TCRdb's copy keeps in-frame clones and lacks some. The profile shows 200,000 to 250,000 clones, around 85% of them singletons. Sequencing was performed on peripheral blood. The receptors stem from a woman aged 40 to 50 with active or convalescent COVID-19. The CDR3 runs from the conserved cysteine through the conserved F or W. Fields, in order: V gene, CDR3 protein.

TRBV6-2/TRBV6-3,CASGPGGNQPQHF
TRBV29-1,CSVEGPGGVKTQYF
TRBV10-2,CASSQGTDTQYF
TRBV9,CASSVAGTGYTDTGELFF
TRBV21-1,CASSKMQQEAIYF
TRBV27,CASGLGRGSTGANVLTF
TRBV5-1,CASSFVDRDNSPLHF
TRBV19,CASSMGRGGTNEKLFF
TRBV5-1,CASSLEGGHSPLHF
TRBV7-2,CASSPHGGALPSTEAFF
TRBV11-1,CASSLSGQGARGYTF
TRBV13,CASSSGTGSYEQYF
TRBV11-3,CASSLVQGSPLHF
TRBV2,CASTGDRGSSPLHF
TRBV24-1,CATSDFKVAGSADTQYF
TRBV7-3,CASSPGGNQPQHF